These 29 T cell receptor beta chains originate from one sample sequenced in a study of CD8+ T cells in alopecia areata. Sequencing used cDNA as its template, made by extracting RNA and reverse transcribing it. The data were produced by immunoSEQ multiplex PCR, yet TCRdb's version contains in-frame clones alone and is incomplete. Found here are approximately 180,000 clones, 59% of them singletons; the top ten hold about 15%. Sequenced material: CD4+ T cells sorted from blood, taken at week 0. The receptors were sampled from a human donor with alopecia areata.

J is TRBJ1-2 and V is TRBV9; maybe TRBD1 (6 bases). The V and J ends lost 1 base and 7 bases respectively, with 17 bases between them. The CDR3 spans 15 residues. Germline-derived CDR1 and CDR2 are SGDLS and YYNGEE. The CDR3 reads CASSVSGRGGFGYTF. The CDR3 DNA reads as TGTGCCAGCAGCGTAAGCGGCAGGGGAGGATTTGGCTACACCTTC.

The chain carries TRBV5-6 and TRBJ1-1, with a tentative D call TRBD1 (5 bases). Germline lookup yields CDR1 SGHDT and CDR2 YYEEEE. The ends were cut back, 1 base at V and 5 bases at J, with 18 bases in the middle. This CDR3 region has 16 residues. CDR3 sequence: CASSLRAGRTRTEAFF. The DNA for the CDR3 is TGTGCCAGCAGCTTGCGGGCAGGGAGGACTAGGACTGAAGCTTTCTTT.

The genes are TRBV5-1 and TRBJ2-5, with 8 bases aligning to TRBD2. Germline assignment: CDR1 SGHRS and CDR2 YFSETQ. J lost 5 bases, V lost 5 bases, and 8 bases had no gene match. The CDR3 loop spans 14 amino acids. CDR3 residues: CASSYRGGLETQYF. The CDR3 DNA sequence: TGCGCCAGCAGTTATCGGGGGGGCCTGGAGACCCAGTACTTC.

The chain employs TRBV14 and TRBJ1-2; TRBD1 might be the D (6 bases). Between the trimmed V and J ends, which lost 4 bases and 5 bases, there was a span of 11 bases. CDR1 and CDR2 (germline): SGHDN, FVKESK. There are 13 residues in the CDR3. This CDR3 reads CASSPGTTYGYTF. The CDR3 nucleotides are TGTGCCAGCAGCCCCGGGACAACGTATGGCTACACCTTC.

The rearrangement links TRBV5-6 to TRBJ2-2, with 8 bases matching TRBD2. Germline CDR1 and CDR2: SGHDT and YYEEEE. The V segment lost 4 bases and the J segment 4 bases; nucleotides outside the gene matches: 9. There are 16 residues in the CDR3. CDR3 loop: CASSPPTGGSTGELFF. The CDR3, as DNA: TGTGCCAGCAGCCCCCCTACGGGGGGGTCCACCGGGGAGCTGTTTTTT.

The V gene is TRBV29-1, the J gene TRBJ2-5, with 10 bases aligning to TRBD2. The junction had 6 bases not matched to a gene; V was cut back by 6 bases and J by 5 bases. Germline V gene data show CDR1 as SQVTM and CDR2 as ANQGSEA. This CDR3 region has 13 residues. The CDR3 region has the DNA TGCAGCGTCGGAGCGGGGGGGCGGGAGACCCAGTACTTC. This translates into CSVGAGGRETQYF.

The gene calls are TRBV5-1 and TRBJ1-2; no firm D call. The V gene's germline CDR1 is SGHRS and CDR2 YFSETQ. The CDR3 runs to 12 residues. Trimming left V 0 bases short and J 8 bases short, with 8 bases between. CDR3 protein: CASSLEGQGYTF. DNA for the CDR3: TGCGCCAGCAGCTTGGAAGGTCAGGGCTACACCTTC.

The CDR3: CASSRGGQGDTEAFF. DNA of the CDR3: TGCGCCAGCAGCCGAGGGGGACAGGGGGACACTGAAGCTTTCTTT. The chain combines TRBV4-1 with TRBJ1-1; 11 positions agree with TRBD1. This CDR3 contains 15 residues. Germline CDR1 is MGHRA and CDR2 is YSYEKL. The ends lost 4 bases at V and 3 bases at J; junction bases unmatched: 4.

The rearrangement links TRBV29-1 to TRBJ2-5; D may be TRBD2 (5 bases). The CDR3 runs 11 residues. Germline V CDR1 and CDR2: SQVTM, ANQGSEA. The V gene lost 6 bases and the J gene lost 7 bases, with 12 bases spanning the gap. The CDR3 nucleotides are TGCAGCGTGACCGGCAGCGGGACCCAGTACTTC. It yields the protein CSVTGSGTQYF.

This clone was recorded a few times. The rearrangement joins TRBV7-9 to TRBJ2-5, with no clear D. The V gene's germline CDR1 is SEHNR and CDR2 FQNEAQ (reference sequence). This CDR3 comprises 11 residues. Trimming took off 5 bases at V and 7 bases at J, with 8 bases between the two ends. DNA of the CDR3: TGTGCCAGCAGCGATATAGGGACCCAGTACTTC. It codes for CASSDIGTQYF.

The V gene is TRBV6-5, the J gene TRBJ2-3, with D unresolved. Germline V gene sequence: CDR1 MNHEY, CDR2 SVGAGI. The length of the CDR3 is 12 residues. Between the trimmed V and J ends, which lost 5 bases and 5 bases, there was a span of 8 bases. CDR3 coding DNA: TGTGCCAGCAGTCTTGGCGGAGATACGCAGTATTTT. It is translated as CASSLGGDTQYF.

This clone appeared a single time. The chain joins TRBV30 to TRBJ1-1; no reliable D call. V was trimmed by 1 base and J by 1 base, leaving 7 bases between them. The CDR3 spans 13 residues. Germline assignment: CDR1 GTSNPN and CDR2 SVGIG (reference sequence). CDR3 in amino acids: CAWSGQQNTEAFF. In DNA, the CDR3 is TGTGCCTGGAGTGGACAACAGAACACTGAAGCTTTCTTT.

Regarding this clone: Other DNA sequences within the sample encode an identical CDR3. J is TRBJ1-6 and V is TRBV6-5, with D unclear. Germline V gives CDR1 MNHEY, CDR2 SVGAGI. Trimming took 0 bases from V and 7 from J, leaving 10 bases between them. The CDR3 contains 15 residues. This CDR3 reads CASSYSGQLNSPLHF. The DNA for the CDR3 is TGTGCCAGCAGTTACTCGGGTCAGCTAAATTCACCCCTCCACTTT.

This clone was seen only a few times. This rearrangement joins TRBV7-9 to TRBJ1-4; D is perhaps TRBD1 (6 bases). Germline-derived CDR1 and CDR2 are SEHNR and FQNEAQ (reference sequence). The V end lost 5 bases, the J end lost 8 bases, and 12 bases lay between the germline ends. CDR3 length: 13 residues. CDR3 residues: CASSQTTGEKLFF. CDR3 in DNA: TGTGCCAGCAGCCAAACCACAGGGGAAAAACTGTTTTTT. The whole variable domain, filled in from reference TRBV7-9 and TRBJ1-4, reads DTGVSQNPRHKITKRGQNVTFRCDPISEHNRLYWYRQTLGQGPEFLTYFQNEAQLEKSRLLSDRFSAERPKGSFSTLEIQRTEQGDSAMYLCASSQTTGEKLFFGSGTQLSVL.

The chain is built from TRBV14 and TRBJ2-7, with D unclear. The V and J ends lost 4 bases and 11 bases respectively, with 15 bases between them. The CDR3 is 12 amino acids. Looked up from germline, CDR1 is SGHDN and CDR2 is FVKESK. CDR3 coding DNA: TGTGCCAGCAGCCCAAGCCCGATTTTGGAGTACTTC. It encodes CASSPSPILEYF.

J is TRBJ1-3 and V is TRBV6-1, with 8 bases lining up with TRBD1. Germline lookup yields CDR1 MNHNS and CDR2 SASEGT. The junction had 12 bases not matched to a gene; V was cut back by 3 bases and J by 14 bases. CDR3 length: 14 amino acids. CDR3 sequence (DNA): TGTGCCAGCAGTGACCATCACACAGGGGGTCTGTTATATTTT. Encoded protein: CASSDHHTGGLLYF.

The chain recombines TRBV7-9 with TRBJ2-7; 11 nucleotides match TRBD2. V lost 1 base and J lost 7; bases outside the gene matches: 0. The CDR3 consists of 13 residues. The germline CDR1 and CDR2 sequences are SEHNR and FQNEAQ (reference sequence). The CDR3 here is CASSLGLAGEQYF. DNA for the CDR3: TGTGCCAGCAGCTTAGGACTAGCGGGGGAGCAGTACTTC.

The chain combines TRBV4-2 with TRBJ2-2, with 8 bases aligning to TRBD2. This CDR3 region has 15 residues. Germline assignment: CDR1 LGHNA and CDR2 YNFKEQ. J lost 6 bases, V lost 2 bases, and 5 bases had no gene match. CDR3 region: CASSQSGLAAGELFF. The CDR3 DNA reads as TGTGCCAGCAGCCAATCTGGACTAGCAGCCGGGGAGCTGTTTTTT.

This clone appeared a few times. The V and J genes are TRBV5-4 and TRBJ2-7, with D possibly matching TRBD1 (6 bases). CDR1 SGHNT and CDR2 YYREEE come from the germline V gene (reference sequence). This CDR3 spans 14 amino acids. V lost 4 bases and J 3 bases, leaving 14 bases between the germline ends. The CDR3 DNA reads TGTGCCAGCAGCCGCCGGGACACCTACTACGAGCAGTACTTC. It yields the protein CASSRRDTYYEQYF.

The genes are TRBV5-6 and TRBJ1-6, with unresolved D. In germline, CDR1 is SGHDT, CDR2 YYEEEE. The CDR3 has 14 amino acids. V was cut by 3 bases and J by 9 bases, with 13 bases left in between. CDR3: CASSSGILGSPLHF. CDR3 in DNA: TGTGCCAGCAGCTCCGGGATTTTGGGTTCACCCCTCCACTTT.

The chain links TRBV18 to TRBJ1-1; D is ambiguous. Trimming cost V 1 base and J 5 bases, with 8 bases left between them. The CDR3 runs to 13 residues. Germline V lookup: CDR1 KGHSH, CDR2 LQKENI. As DNA, the CDR3 is TGTGCCAGCTCACCACGTGCGGGAACTGAAGCTTTCTTT. Its protein product is CASSPRAGTEAFF.

This clone was observed a single time. The rearrangement links TRBV5-1 to TRBJ1-1, with 11 bases lining up with TRBD1. Trimming took 4 bases from V and 6 from J; bases not matched to a gene: 11. The length of the CDR3 is 16 residues. The germline gives CDR1 SGHRS, CDR2 YFSETQ. The CDR3 DNA reads as TGCGCCAGCAGCCAGGACAGGGGGCTTGTAGGTTCTGAAGCTTTCTTT. This codes for CASSQDRGLVGSEAFF.

Many counts were recorded for this clone. The chain employs TRBV2 and TRBJ2-4, with a weak D call TRBD2 (6 bases). Germline assignment: CDR1 SNHLY and CDR2 FYNNEI. This CDR3 region has 14 residues. Trimming cost V 5 bases and J 1 base, with 9 bases left between them. CDR3 in DNA: TGTGCCAGCAGTCAGAGCGGGGCCAAAAACATTCAGTACTTC. It specifies CASSQSGAKNIQYF.

This clone was observed a handful of times. The chain links TRBV15 to TRBJ2-7; D tentatively reads TRBD1 or TRBD2 (7 bases each). Trimming shortened V by 4 bases and J by 2 bases, and 18 bases separated the two germline ends. The V gene's germline CDR1 is LNHNV and CDR2 YYDKDF (reference sequence). The CDR3 extends over 16 amino acids. The CDR3 is CATSTSRGGATYEQYF. In DNA, the CDR3 is TGTGCCACCAGCACCTCCAGGGGGGGGGCCACCTACGAGCAGTACTTC.

The V and J genes are TRBV10-3 and TRBJ2-5; 7 nucleotides line up with TRBD1. CDR1 and CDR2 (germline): ENHRY, SYGVKD. Trimming removed 11 bases from V and 5 bases from J; junction bases left unmatched: 11. The CDR3 loop spans 13 amino acids. CDR3 DNA: TGTGCCTCCAAGACAGGGTCCGGGGAGACCCAGTACTTC. It yields the protein CASKTGSGETQYF.

This clone was seen once. The gene calls are TRBV13 and TRBJ2-5; D unclear. Germline CDR1 and CDR2: PRHDT and FYEKMQ (reference sequence). This CDR3 is 13 amino acids long. Deletions cut 1 base from V and 5 bases from J, with 8 bases between. As DNA, the CDR3 is TGTGCCAGCAGCTTAGAAGGGCGGGAGACCCAGTACTTC. Its translation is CASSLEGRETQYF.

V and J are TRBV30 and TRBJ2-7; 10 bases align to TRBD1. CDR3 length: 17 amino acids. V gave up 6 bases and J gave up 6 bases; unmatched junction bases: 20. The germline CDR1 and CDR2 sequences are GTSNPN and SVGIG (reference sequence). CDR3 nucleotide sequence: TGTGCCTGCAGCTCCAGCTTCTCCGGGACAGGGGAATCCGAGCAGTACTTC. Its translation: CACSSSFSGTGESEQYF.

V gene TRBV30 combines with J gene TRBJ1-6; D unresolved. CDR1 is GTSNPN, CDR2 SVGIG, per germline (reference sequence). Deletions cut 2 bases from V and 8 bases from J, with 10 bases between. The CDR3 totals 13 residues. CDR3 DNA sequence: TGTGCCTGGAGTTGGGGTGAGCATTCACCCCTCCACTTT. This codes for CAWSWGEHSPLHF. The variable domain in full, with the rest retrieved from reference TRBV30 and TRBJ1-6, is SQTIHQWPATLVQPVGSPLSLECTVEGTSNPNLYWYRQAAGRGLQLLFYSVGIGQISSEVPQNLSASRPQDRQFILSSKKLLLSDSGFYLCAWSWGEHSPLHFGNGTRLTVT.

The J gene is TRBJ1-2, the V gene TRBV7-2; no reliable D call. The CDR3 is 14 amino acids. V gave up 1 base and J gave up 8 bases, with 14 bases separating them. CDR1 SGHTA and CDR2 FQGNSA come from the germline V gene. CDR3 loop: CASSLDTRVEGYTF. For the CDR3, the DNA is TGTGCCAGCAGCTTAGACACACGAGTCGAAGGCTACACCTTC.